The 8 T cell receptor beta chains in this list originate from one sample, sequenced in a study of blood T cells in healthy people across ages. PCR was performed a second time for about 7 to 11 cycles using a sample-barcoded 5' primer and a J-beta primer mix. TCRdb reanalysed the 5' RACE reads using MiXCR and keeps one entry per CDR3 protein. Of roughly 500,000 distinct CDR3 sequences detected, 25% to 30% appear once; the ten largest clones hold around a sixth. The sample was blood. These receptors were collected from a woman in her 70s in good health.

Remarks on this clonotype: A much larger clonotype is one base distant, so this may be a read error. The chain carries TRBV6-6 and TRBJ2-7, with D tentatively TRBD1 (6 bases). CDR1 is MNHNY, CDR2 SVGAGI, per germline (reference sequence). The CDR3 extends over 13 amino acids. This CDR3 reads CTSSSTTGNEQYF. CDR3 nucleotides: TGTACCAGCAGTTCCACCACAGGGAACGAGCAGTACTTC.

The CDR3 sequence: CSAPRRGAGGQETQYF. The CDR3 bases are TGCAGTGCTCCTCGCCGGGGAGCGGGGGGACAAGAGACCCAGTACTTC. The chain has TRBV20-1 and TRBJ2-5, with 9 nucleotides matching TRBD2. The V segment lost 5 bases and the J segment 2 bases; nucleotides outside the gene matches: 12. Germline V gene data show CDR1 as DFQATT and CDR2 as SNEGSKA (reference sequence). This CDR3 spans 16 amino acids.

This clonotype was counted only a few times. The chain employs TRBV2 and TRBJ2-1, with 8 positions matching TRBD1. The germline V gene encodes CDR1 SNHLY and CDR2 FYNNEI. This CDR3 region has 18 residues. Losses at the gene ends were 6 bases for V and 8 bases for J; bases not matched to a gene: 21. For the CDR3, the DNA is TGTGCCAGCAGACGGGACAGGTTGATCAAGCTGGATTTAGATGAGCAGTTCTTC. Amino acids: CASRRDRLIKLDLDEQFF.

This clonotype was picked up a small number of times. In nucleotides, the CDR3 is TGCAGCGTTGTTTTGACCGGGTATAGCAATCAGCCCCAGCATTTT. Translated: CSVVLTGYSNQPQHF. The rearrangement joins TRBV29-1 to TRBJ1-5; D uncertain. This CDR3 spans 15 amino acids. Per germline, CDR1 SQVTM and CDR2 ANQGSEA. V was cut by 4 bases and J by 0 bases, with 13 bases left in between. The variable domain in full, with the rest retrieved from reference TRBV29-1 and TRBJ1-5, is SAVISQKPSRDICQRGTSLTIQCQVDSQVTMMFWYRQQPGQSLTLIATANQGSEATYESGFVIDKFPISRPNLTFSTLTVSNMSPEDSSIYLCSVVLTGYSNQPQHFGDGTRLSIL.

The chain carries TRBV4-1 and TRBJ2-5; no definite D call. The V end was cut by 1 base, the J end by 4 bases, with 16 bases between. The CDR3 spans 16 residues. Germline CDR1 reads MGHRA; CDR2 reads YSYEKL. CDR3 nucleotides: TGCGCCAGCAGCCAAGGCCTTGGACCCCTTGGAGAGACCCAGTACTTC. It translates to CASSQGLGPLGETQYF.

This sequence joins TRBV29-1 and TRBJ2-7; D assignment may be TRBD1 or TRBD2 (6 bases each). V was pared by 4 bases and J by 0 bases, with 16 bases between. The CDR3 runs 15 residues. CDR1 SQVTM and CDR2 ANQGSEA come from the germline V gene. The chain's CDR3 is CSVGDRGRGSYEQYF. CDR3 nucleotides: TGCAGCGTTGGAGATCGGGGGCGGGGCTCCTACGAGCAGTACTTC.

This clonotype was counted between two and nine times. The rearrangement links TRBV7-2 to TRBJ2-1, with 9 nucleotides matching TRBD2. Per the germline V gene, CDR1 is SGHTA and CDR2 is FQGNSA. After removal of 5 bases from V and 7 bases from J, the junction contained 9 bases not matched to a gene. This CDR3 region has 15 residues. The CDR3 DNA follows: TGTGCCAGCAGCCCTAGGGCGGGGGGGGTGAATGAGCAGTTCTTC. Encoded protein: CASSPRAGGVNEQFF. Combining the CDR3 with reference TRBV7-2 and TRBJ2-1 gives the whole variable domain GAGVSQSPSNKVTEKGKDVELRCDPISGHTALYWYRQSLGQGLEFLIYFQGNSAPDKSGLPSDRFSAERTGGSVSTLTIQRTQQEDSAVYLCASSPRAGGVNEQFFGPGTRLTVL.

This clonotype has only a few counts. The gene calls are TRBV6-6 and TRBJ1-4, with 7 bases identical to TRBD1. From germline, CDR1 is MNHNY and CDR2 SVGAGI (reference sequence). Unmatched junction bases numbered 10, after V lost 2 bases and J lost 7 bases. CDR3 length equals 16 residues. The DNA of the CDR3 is TGTGCCAGCAGTTACCCGAGGACAGGTGGTAGTGAAAAACTGTTTTTT. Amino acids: CASSYPRTGGSEKLFF.